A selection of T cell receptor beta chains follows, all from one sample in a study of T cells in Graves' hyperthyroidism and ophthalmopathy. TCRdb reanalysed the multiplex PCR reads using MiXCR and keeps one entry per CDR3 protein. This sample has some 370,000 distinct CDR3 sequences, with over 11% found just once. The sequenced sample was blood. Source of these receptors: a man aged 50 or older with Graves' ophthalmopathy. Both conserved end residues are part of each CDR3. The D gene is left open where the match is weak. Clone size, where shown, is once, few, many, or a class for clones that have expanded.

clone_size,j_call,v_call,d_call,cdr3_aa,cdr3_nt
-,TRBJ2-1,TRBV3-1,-,CASSPRGSQSGEQFF,TGTGCCAGCAGCCCCAGAGGCTCTCAGTCGGGTGAGCAGTTCTTC
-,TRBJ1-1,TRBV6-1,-,CASSDGTYTFF,TGTGCCAGCAGTGACGGGACCTACACTTTCTTT
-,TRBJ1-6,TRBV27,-,CASSLVRAGDSPLHF,TGTGCCAGCAGTTTAGTCAGAGCTGGAGATTCACCCCTCCACTTT
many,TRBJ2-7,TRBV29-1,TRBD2,CSVMTSASSYEQYF,TGCAGCGTTATGACTAGCGCAAGCTCCTACGAGCAGTACTTC
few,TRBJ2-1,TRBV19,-,CASSIEPGVYEQFF,TGTGCCAGTAGTATAGAGCCAGGGGTATATGAGCAGTTCTTC
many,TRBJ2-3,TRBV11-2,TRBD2,CASSYSPVRLLAGGDTQYF,TGTGCCAGCAGCTACTCCCCTGTACGGTTACTAGCGGGAGGGGATACGCAGTATTTT
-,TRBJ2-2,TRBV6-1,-,CASIPTIDTGELFF,TGTGCCAGCATCCCAACGATCGACACCGGGGAGCTGTTTTTT
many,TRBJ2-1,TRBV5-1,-,CASSLVGSGNEQFF,TGCGCCAGCAGCTTGGTTGGTAGCGGCAATGAGCAGTTCTTC
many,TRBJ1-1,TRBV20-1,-,CSASAGHTEAFF,TGCAGTGCTAGCGCAGGCCACACTGAAGCTTTCTTT
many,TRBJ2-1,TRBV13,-,CASSPDRTEQFF,TGTGCCAGCAGCCCAGACAGGACCGAGCAGTTCTTC
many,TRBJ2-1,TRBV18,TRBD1,CASSHGTDEQFF,TGTGCCAGCTCACACGGGACAGATGAGCAGTTCTTC
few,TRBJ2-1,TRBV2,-,CATAYNEQFF,TGTGCCACCGCTTACAATGAGCAGTTCTTC
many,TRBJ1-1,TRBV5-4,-,CASSLSRSEAFF,TGTGCCAGCAGCTTGTCACGGTCTGAAGCTTTCTTT
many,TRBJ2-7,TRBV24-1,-,CATSDSSSYEQYF,TGTGCCACCAGTGATTCCTCCTCCTACGAGCAGTACTTC
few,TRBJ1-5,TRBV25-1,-,CASSGGLFQPQHF,TGTGCCAGCAGTGGAGGGTTGTTTCAGCCCCAGCATTTT
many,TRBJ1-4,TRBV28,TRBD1,CASSLFWDRSNEKLFF,TGTGCCAGCAGTTTATTTTGGGACAGATCTAATGAAAAACTGTTTTTT
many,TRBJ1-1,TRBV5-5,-,CASSLPVYTEAFF,TGTGCCAGCAGCCTACCGGTGTACACTGAAGCTTTCTTT
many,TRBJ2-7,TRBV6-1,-,CASSNRVNEQYF,TGTGCCAGCAGTAACAGGGTGAACGAGCAGTACTTC
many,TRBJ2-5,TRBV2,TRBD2,CASREGLAGVETQYF,TGTGCCAGCAGGGAGGGTTTAGCGGGAGTTGAGACCCAGTACTTC
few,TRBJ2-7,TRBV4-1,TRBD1,CASSQYQTGGPFYEQYF,TGCGCCAGCAGCCAATACCAGACAGGGGGCCCCTTTTACGAGCAGTACTTC
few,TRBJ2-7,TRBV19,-,CASSILAKNYEQYF,TGTGCCAGTAGTATATTGGCCAAGAACTACGAGCAGTACTTC
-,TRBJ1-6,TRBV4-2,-,CASSQERTKGYHLHF,TGTGCCAGCAGCCAAGAAAGAACGAAAGGCTATCACCTCCACTTT
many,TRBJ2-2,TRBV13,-,CASSDRGGELFF,TGTGCCAGCAGCGACCGGGGAGGGGAGCTGTTTTTT
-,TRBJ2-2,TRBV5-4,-,CASRSDDILGELFF,TGTGCCAGCAGATCGGACGACATCCTCGGGGAGCTGTTTTTT
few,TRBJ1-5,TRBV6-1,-,CASGKRGVVNQPRHF,TGTGCCAGCGGGAAGAGAGGGGTGGTAAATCAGCCCCGGCATTTT
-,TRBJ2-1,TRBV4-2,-,CASRGPGADNEQFF,TGTGCCAGCAGGGGCCCCGGGGCAGACAATGAGCAGTTCTTC
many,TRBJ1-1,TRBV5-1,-,CASSPRGSFTEAFF,TGCGCCAGCAGCCCTAGGGGTAGTTTCACTGAAGCTTTCTTT
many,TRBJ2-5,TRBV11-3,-,CASSLDRGPQETQYF,TGTGCCAGCAGCTTAGATCGAGGACCCCAAGAGACCCAGTACTTC
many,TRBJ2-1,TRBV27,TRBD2,CASDKRLAGVSNEQFF,TGTGCCAGCGATAAAAGACTAGCGGGAGTTTCCAATGAGCAGTTCTTC
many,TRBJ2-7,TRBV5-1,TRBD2,CASSAGTSMYEQYF,TGCGCCAGCAGCGCCGGGACTAGTATGTACGAGCAGTACTTC
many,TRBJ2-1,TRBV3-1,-,CASSQKVGGNEQFF,TGTGCCAGCAGCCAAAAAGTTGGGGGGAATGAGCAGTTCTTC
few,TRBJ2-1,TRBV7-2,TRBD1,CASSPVRDSEQFF,TGTGCCAGCAGCCCCGTACGGGACAGTGAGCAGTTCTTC
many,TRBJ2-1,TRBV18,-,CASSPLASEQFF,TGTGCCAGCTCACCACTAGCTAGTGAGCAGTTCTTC
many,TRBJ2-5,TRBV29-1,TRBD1,CSVGTGLETQYF,TGCAGCGTTGGGACAGGGCTAGAGACCCAGTACTTC
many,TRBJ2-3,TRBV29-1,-,CSVETRARGRDTQYF,TGCAGCGTTGAAACACGGGCCCGGGGGAGAGATACGCAGTATTTT
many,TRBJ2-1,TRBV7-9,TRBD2,CASSPGTSGSNEQFF,TGTGCCAGCAGCCCCGGGACTAGCGGGAGTAATGAGCAGTTCTTC
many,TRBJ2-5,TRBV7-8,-,CASSFSRVGETQYF,TGTGCCAGCAGCTTTAGTAGAGTGGGAGAGACCCAGTACTTC
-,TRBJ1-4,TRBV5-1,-,CASSQTGTNEKLFF,TGCGCCAGCAGCCAGACAGGTACAAATGAAAAACTGTTTTTT
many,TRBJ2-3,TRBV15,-,CATSRGARGTDTQYF,TGTGCCACCAGCAGGGGGGCGCGGGGCACAGATACGCAGTATTTT
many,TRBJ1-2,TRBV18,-,CASSPGEIPNYGYTF,TGTGCCAGCTCACCGGGAGAGATACCCAACTATGGCTACACCTTC
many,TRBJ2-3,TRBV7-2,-,CASSQDGGFTDTQYF,TGTGCCAGCAGTCAAGATGGGGGGTTCACAGATACGCAGTATTTT
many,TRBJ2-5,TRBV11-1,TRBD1,CASSLAGQEETQYF,TGTGCCAGCAGCTTAGCGGGACAGGAAGAGACCCAGTACTTC
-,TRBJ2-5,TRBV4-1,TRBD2,CASSQGGGMRETQYF,TGCGCCAGCAGCCAAGGGGGAGGGATGCGAGAGACCCAGTACTTC
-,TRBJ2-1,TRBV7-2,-,CASSLETLRNEQFF,TGTGCCAGCAGCTTGGAGACCCTTCGGAATGAGCAGTTCTTC
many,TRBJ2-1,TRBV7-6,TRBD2,CASSVSGGYNEQFF,TGTGCCAGCAGCGTTAGCGGGGGATACAATGAGCAGTTCTTC